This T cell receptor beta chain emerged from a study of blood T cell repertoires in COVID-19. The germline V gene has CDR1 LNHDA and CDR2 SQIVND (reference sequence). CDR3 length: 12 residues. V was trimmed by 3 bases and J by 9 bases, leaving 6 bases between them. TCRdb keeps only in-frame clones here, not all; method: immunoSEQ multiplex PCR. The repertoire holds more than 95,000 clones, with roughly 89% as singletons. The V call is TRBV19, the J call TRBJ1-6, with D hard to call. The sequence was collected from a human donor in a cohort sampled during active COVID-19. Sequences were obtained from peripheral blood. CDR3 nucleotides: TGTGCCAGTAGTATTCCCGGTTCACCCCTCCACTTT. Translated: CASSIPGSPLHF.